These T cell receptor beta chains were read from a single sample in a study of shared clonotypes between healthy human individuals. TCRdb's table, derived via immunoSEQ multiplex PCR, lists solely in-frame clones and lacks some. The sample lists under 200,000 clones; roughly 93% were seen once. Sequences were obtained from naive CD4+ T cells sorted from blood. These receptors were taken from a woman in her 30s in good health. Each CDR3 is given with its conserved first and last residue. The order of the fields is V gene, CDR3 protein.

v_gene: TRBV30
CDR3aa: CAWSQGVSDEQYF

v_gene: TRBV7-2
CDR3aa: CASSFRLAGGYEQYF

v_gene: TRBV11-3
CDR3aa: CASSPGQGSEQFF

v_gene: TRBV28
CDR3aa: CASSLKSGVNTGELFF

v_gene: TRBV11-2
CDR3aa: CASSLVWGSTYEQYF

v_gene: TRBV19
CDR3aa: CASSIPFVHEQFF

v_gene: TRBV14
CDR3aa: CASSFGETQYF

v_gene: TRBV11-2
CDR3aa: CASSAGISGSYYEQYF

v_gene: TRBV28
CDR3aa: CASSLIEYEQYF

v_gene: TRBV5-8
CDR3aa: CASSRDRNYGYTF

v_gene: TRBV28
CDR3aa: CASSLPATNTGELFF

v_gene: TRBV7-9
CDR3aa: CASSLVTGTGIQYF

v_gene: TRBV29-1
CDR3aa: CSVELMRGRSGYTF

v_gene: TRBV6-6
CDR3aa: CASTYGGGDTIYF

v_gene: TRBV10-2
CDR3aa: CASSLRQGAFPYEQYF

v_gene: TRBV27
CDR3aa: CASSLQGRATYEQYF

v_gene: TRBV6-1
CDR3aa: CASSDRSHQSSYNSPLHF

v_gene: TRBV27
CDR3aa: CASSLTHSYEQYF

v_gene: TRBV28
CDR3aa: CASRAKTSNEQYF

v_gene: TRBV7-7
CDR3aa: CASSPGDLYNEQFF

v_gene: TRBV2
CDR3aa: CASSWGSPGNTIYF

v_gene: TRBV6-5
CDR3aa: CASSSGYPGAYEQYF

v_gene: TRBV18
CDR3aa: CASSPLRDQQGARYGYTF

v_gene: TRBV18
CDR3aa: CASSPPGLAGGSVKNIQYF

v_gene: TRBV5-1
CDR3aa: CASSLASTQETQYF

v_gene: TRBV11-3
CDR3aa: CASSLRSGNTGELFF

v_gene: TRBV7-9
CDR3aa: CASSRDSPTRTF

v_gene: TRBV5-1
CDR3aa: CASSLALTGESYEQYF

v_gene: TRBV28
CDR3aa: CASSFGRANTGELFF

v_gene: TRBV6-5
CDR3aa: CASRPRRAGETQYF

v_gene: TRBV4-1
CDR3aa: CASSHSDILLAKNIQYF

v_gene: TRBV10-3
CDR3aa: CAIRKTTGDSYEQYF

v_gene: TRBV6-1
CDR3aa: CASSVDGRGAYEQYF

v_gene: TRBV11-2
CDR3aa: CASSLEGQPQHF

v_gene: TRBV19
CDR3aa: CASSISVAGLLHEQYF

v_gene: TRBV5-5
CDR3aa: CASSLMGEAFF

v_gene: TRBV28
CDR3aa: CASKPGESYEQYF

v_gene: TRBV9
CDR3aa: CASSEPGLAGAYNEQFF

v_gene: TRBV7-9
CDR3aa: CASSLGGTGEQYF

v_gene: TRBV10-3
CDR3aa: CAISEGLIETQYF